This record covers a single TCR beta chain. This clonotype was counted between two and nine times. Its cognate antigen has yet to be identified. No much larger clonotype is one base removed from it; base qualities were not supplied. This sample stems from a study of identical twins (dated by TCRdb to about 2016). General notes on the study: To test whether fetal clonotypes persist, the study used deep sequencing on TCR alpha and beta repertoires from monozygotic twins, unrelated adults of various ages, and cord blood. To rule out contamination, the twin experiments were replicated at different times with different library preparation protocols. Results and caveats for the whole study, not just this receptor: Recombination models systematically underestimated out-of-frame TCR alpha sharing in monozygotic twins but agreed with sharing between unrelated individuals. Compared with coincidental sharing between unrelated individuals, out-of-frame TCR alpha sequences shared between twins had an excess of sequences with low generation probability. Excess twin sharing in beta out-of-frame sequences was weaker because fewer shared sequences lowered the signal-to-noise ratio. Conclusions relied on cross-sectional statistical analysis, since the same donors could not be followed over many years. Fewer insertions were carried by abundant cord blood beta clonotypes; a weaker similar trend was observed in young adult naive repertoires, while no such trend was observed in memory repertoires. Zero-insertion analyses could be partly confounded by invariant T cells such as MAIT and iNKT, though diverse VJ usage argued against such confounding for most clonotypes.

Only healthy Caucasian donors were included. Three pairs of female monozygotic twins, all aged about 18 to 30 years, were included in the twin cohort. CD4+ and CD8+ T cell populations were isolated with positive isolation kits from Invitrogen. For CDR1 and CDR2, the germline V gene (reference sequence) lists LNHDA and SQIVND. The CDR3, from cysteine to phenylalanine, totals 16 residues. CDR3 DNA is the only sequence kept; it has 48 bases, read in frame from the first base. V sheds 5 bases and J sheds 5 bases, leaving 21 bases between their ends. Libraries were built with 5' RACE. The reads were generated on an Illumina HiSeq 2000. A universal primer binding site was added through template switching, and the final cDNA carried a unique molecular identifier so that TCR cDNA molecules could be counted accurately. First-strand cDNA for TCR alpha and beta chains was synthesized from specific primers in the conserved constant-segment region. To control for contamination, every cDNA library was double barcoded, receiving both a SMART-Mk sample barcode and Illumina barcodes. TruSeq adapter sequences along with Illumina sample barcodes were introduced in two successive PCR steps. The TCR alpha and beta cDNA libraries were sequenced on the Illumina HiSeq platform using custom primers. The authors' analysis ran thus. MiGEC processed the raw reads to extract unique molecular identifiers, while MiXCR was used to determine the CDR3 positions. For each individual, recombination models were inferred using an EM algorithm with the repgenHMM and IGoR tools. Shared clonotypes were analyzed with the tcR package in R, and sharing was normalized by the product of cloneset sizes. To study raw recombination without the effects of thymic and clonal selection, out-of-frame nonproductive sequences were analyzed. TCRdb trimmed public reads at Q25 via fastp, called clones via MiXCR and kept in-frame beta chains. Each entry merges the rows of one CDR3 protein and shows their most common DNA and genes. The V and J calls here are based on TCRdb, not the publication. The sample table holds roughly 540,000 distinct CDR3 sequences, of which roughly a fifth were seen once. About 0.93% of the sample rests with the top ten.

These data were also filed under a second study, of T cells expressing NK-cell markers. The second publication reports: TCR beta-chain repertoires were profiled in sorted CD3+CD56+NKG2C+, CD3+CD56+NKG2C- and CD3+CD56-NKG2C+ T-cell subsets from roughly eight donors. Among the eight sequenced donors, seven were HCMV-seropositive and one was HCMV-seronegative. To restrict sorting to alphabetaTCR-expressing T cells, an anti-gammadeltaTCR antibody was added in several experiments. In 5 to 7 donors, the dominant CD3+CD56+NKG2C+ clonotypes were found to rank among the top 10 CD8+ clonotypes and to make up 1.0-7.0% of CD8+ T cells. Those dominant clonotypes were again the most abundant among CD3+CD56-NKG2C+ cells in several donors, at 28.3-60.1%. Whether the expanded NKG2C-expressing T cell clones were specific for HCMV antigens was left unclear. The study sequenced eight donors, all healthy volunteers chosen at random: three men and five women. HCMV-specific IgG was detected in serum with a commercial ELISA kit to determine HCMV serostatus. MIGEC handled demultiplexing of the reads and grouping by UMI, while MiTCR was used to assemble and quantify clonotypes. Only TCR cDNA sequences supported by at least two reads were kept to exclude erroneous sequences. The tcR package was used for downstream repertoire analysis, and clonotypes were matched between fractions using CDR3 nucleotide sequence together with V segment. VDJmatch was used to annotate antigen specificity against VDJdb, with one amino acid substitution allowed in CDR3.

The specimen sequenced was CD4+ T cells sorted from blood. The sequence is built from TRBV19 and TRBJ1-1, and TRBD1 may be the D gene, going by 5 matching bases. This sequence originates from a woman between 18 and 29 years old in good health. For the CDR3, the sequence is CASSLPPGRVETEAFF. The nucleotide sequence is TGTGCCAGTAGTCTGCCCCCGGGACGGGTAGAGACTGAAGCTTTCTTT.